The 14 T cell receptor beta chains below were found in one sample sequenced in a study of blood T cell repertoires in COVID-19 (dated by TCRdb to between 2020 and 2021). The receptor library was made with the immunoSEQ multiplex PCR assay. The table was pulled from immuneACCESS by TCRdb, which kept in-frame rearrangements only. Such tables lose some clones; where checked, under half of the loss comes from unresolved V genes, and the rest has no known cause. The sample table shows about 150,000 clones, and 84% are seen once. 9.8% of the sample is held by the ten biggest clonotypes. The sequenced material came from peripheral blood. These receptors were collected from a woman in her forties or fifties with acute or convalescent COVID-19.

The chain is built from TRBV9 and TRBJ1-2; 8 bases map to TRBD1. The CDR3 extends over 16 amino acids. Germline CDR1 and CDR2: SGDLS and YYNGEE. The ends lost 3 bases at V and 4 bases at J; junction bases unmatched: 11. The CDR3 coding sequence is TGTGCCAGCAGCGCATATGGACAGGGCGGGTCCTATGGCTACACCTTC. Amino acids: CASSAYGQGGSYGYTF. Supplemented by reference TRBV9 and TRBJ1-2, the full variable domain reads DSGVTQTPKHLITATGQRVTLRCSPRSGDLSVYWYQQSLDQGLQFLIQYYNGEERAKGNILERFSAQQFPDLHSELNLSSLELGDSALYFCASSAYGQGGSYGYTFGSGTRLTVV.

The gene calls are TRBV2 and TRBJ1-2; no definite D call. V lost 10 bases, J lost 6 bases, and 9 bases lay in between. This CDR3 region has 10 residues. In germline, CDR1 is SNHLY, CDR2 FYNNEI. CDR3 protein: CATFINGYTF. CDR3 in DNA: TGTGCCACCTTTATTAATGGCTACACCTTC.

V gene TRBV7-2 combines with J gene TRBJ2-7; 8 nucleotides align to TRBD2. V was clipped by 1 base and J by 0 bases; unmatched bases: 5. The V gene's germline CDR1 is SGHTA and CDR2 FQGNSA. The CDR3 runs to 16 residues. For the CDR3, the DNA is TGTGCCAGCAGCTTAGTTAGACTAGCGACCTCCTACGAGCAGTACTTC. It codes for CASSLVRLATSYEQYF.

This clone was detected only once. V gene TRBV18 combines with J gene TRBJ1-2; weak D call: TRBD1 (5 bases). Trimming pared 3 bases from V and 3 bases from J, leaving 11 bases between. This CDR3 contains 14 residues. Germline V CDR1 and CDR2: KGHSH, LQKENI. In DNA form, the CDR3 reads TGTGCCAGCTCACCCCAACAGGACGACTATGGCTACACCTTC. Protein product: CASSPQQDDYGYTF.

This chain uses TRBV7-2 with TRBJ2-4; tentatively, D is TRBD2 (5 bases). Per the germline V gene, CDR1 is SGHTA and CDR2 is FQGNSA. CDR3 length: 14 residues. Trimming stripped 5 bases from V and 3 bases from J, with 11 bases between. CDR3 in amino acids: CASSPRGNKNIQYF. DNA for the CDR3: TGTGCCAGCAGCCCGCGAGGGAACAAAAACATTCAGTACTTC.

This clone was observed once. J is TRBJ2-2 and V is TRBV2; 9 positions agree with TRBD1. Looked up from germline, CDR1 is SNHLY and CDR2 is FYNNEI. This CDR3 is 16 amino acids long. V shed 4 bases and J 7 bases; nucleotides not matched to a gene: 10. The CDR3 DNA reads as TGTGCCAGCAGTGGTAGCTCAGGGACAGGGATCGGGGAGCTGTTTTTT. Translation gives CASSGSSGTGIGELFF.

This chain connects TRBV4-3 to TRBJ2-2; TRBD2 agrees at 13 bases. The CDR3 sequence is 16 residues long. Germline loops: CDR1 LGHNA, CDR2 YSLEER. V gave up 5 bases and J gave up 6 bases; unmatched junction bases: 6. The DNA for the CDR3 is TGCGCCAGCAGCGCGGGACTAGCGGGATATTCCGGGGAGCTGTTTTTT. This translates into CASSAGLAGYSGELFF.

The chain recombines TRBV3-1 (or the pseudogene TRBV3-2) with TRBJ1-4; D unresolved. Germline loops: CDR1 LGHDT, CDR2 YNNKEL (reference sequence). This CDR3 spans 14 amino acids. Trimming cost V 4 bases and J 8 bases, with 14 bases left between them. This CDR3 is CASSRGLVREKLFF. CDR3 DNA: TGTGCCAGCAGCCGTGGACTGGTTCGGGAAAAACTGTTTTTT.

The rearrangement joins TRBV27 to TRBJ2-2, with 7 positions matching TRBD2. V lost 4 bases, J lost 4 bases, and 6 bases stayed unmatched. Looked up from germline, CDR1 is MNHEY and CDR2 is SMNVEV (reference sequence). This CDR3 comprises 15 residues. The CDR3 nucleotides read TGTGCCAGCAGTTCTGCGGGAGCGGGCACCGGGGAGCTGTTTTTT. Amino acids: CASSSAGAGTGELFF.

The gene calls are TRBV9 and TRBJ2-1; possible D gene TRBD1, 6 bases. CDR3 length: 16 residues. The germline V and J ends were trimmed by 4 bases and 6 bases, with 20 bases remaining between them. CDR1 and CDR2 (germline): SGDLS, YYNGEE. The CDR3 is CASSPHTGNLFNEQFF. As DNA, the CDR3 is TGTGCCAGCAGCCCCCATACAGGGAACCTCTTCAATGAGCAGTTCTTC.

The chain links TRBV19 to TRBJ1-5; a weak D match, TRBD1 (5 bases). V shed 10 bases and J shed 0 bases, with 16 bases lying between them. The CDR3 is made up of 15 amino acids. Germline V gene data show CDR1 as LNHDA and CDR2 as SQIVND (reference sequence). The CDR3 bases are TGTGCCACCGACCGTGTGGGACTTAGCAATCAGCCCCAGCATTTT. Amino acid sequence: CATDRVGLSNQPQHF. The variable domain in full, completed from reference TRBV19 and TRBJ1-5, reads DGGITQSPKYLFRKEGQNVTLSCEQNLNHDAMYWYRQDPGQGLRLIYYSQIVNDFQKGDIAEGYSVSREKKESFPLTVTSAQKNPTAFYLCATDRVGLSNQPQHFGDGTRLSIL.

This chain links TRBV3-1 (or the pseudogene TRBV3-2) with TRBJ2-5; perhaps TRBD1 as D (5 bases). V was trimmed by 4 bases and J by 4 bases, leaving 16 bases between them. This CDR3 region has 15 residues. The germline V gene encodes CDR1 LGHDT and CDR2 YNNKEL (reference sequence). CDR3 sequence: CASSRVYRLVETQYF. The CDR3 coding sequence is TGTGCCAGCAGCCGGGTGTACAGGTTAGTAGAGACCCAGTACTTC.

This clone was counted a single time. V is TRBV5-4 and J is TRBJ2-1; 11 bases are a match to TRBD2. CDR1 is SGHNT and CDR2 is YYREEE in the germline V gene (reference sequence). The CDR3 covers 17 residues. V lost 1 base, J lost 6 bases, and 9 bases stayed unmatched. The CDR3 nucleotides read TGTGCCAGCAGCTTGTTACTAGCGGGAGCCGAGCGCAATGAGCAGTTCTTC. Protein sequence: CASSLLLAGAERNEQFF.

The gene calls are TRBV4-1 and TRBJ2-7; tentative D call: TRBD1 (6 bases). CDR1 MGHRA and CDR2 YSYEKL come from the germline V gene. V gave up 2 bases and J gave up 4 bases, with 15 bases separating them. The CDR3 loop spans 15 amino acids. The CDR3 here is CASSQFGQQPYEQYF. Written as DNA, the CDR3 is TGCGCCAGCAGCCAATTCGGACAGCAACCTTACGAGCAGTACTTC.